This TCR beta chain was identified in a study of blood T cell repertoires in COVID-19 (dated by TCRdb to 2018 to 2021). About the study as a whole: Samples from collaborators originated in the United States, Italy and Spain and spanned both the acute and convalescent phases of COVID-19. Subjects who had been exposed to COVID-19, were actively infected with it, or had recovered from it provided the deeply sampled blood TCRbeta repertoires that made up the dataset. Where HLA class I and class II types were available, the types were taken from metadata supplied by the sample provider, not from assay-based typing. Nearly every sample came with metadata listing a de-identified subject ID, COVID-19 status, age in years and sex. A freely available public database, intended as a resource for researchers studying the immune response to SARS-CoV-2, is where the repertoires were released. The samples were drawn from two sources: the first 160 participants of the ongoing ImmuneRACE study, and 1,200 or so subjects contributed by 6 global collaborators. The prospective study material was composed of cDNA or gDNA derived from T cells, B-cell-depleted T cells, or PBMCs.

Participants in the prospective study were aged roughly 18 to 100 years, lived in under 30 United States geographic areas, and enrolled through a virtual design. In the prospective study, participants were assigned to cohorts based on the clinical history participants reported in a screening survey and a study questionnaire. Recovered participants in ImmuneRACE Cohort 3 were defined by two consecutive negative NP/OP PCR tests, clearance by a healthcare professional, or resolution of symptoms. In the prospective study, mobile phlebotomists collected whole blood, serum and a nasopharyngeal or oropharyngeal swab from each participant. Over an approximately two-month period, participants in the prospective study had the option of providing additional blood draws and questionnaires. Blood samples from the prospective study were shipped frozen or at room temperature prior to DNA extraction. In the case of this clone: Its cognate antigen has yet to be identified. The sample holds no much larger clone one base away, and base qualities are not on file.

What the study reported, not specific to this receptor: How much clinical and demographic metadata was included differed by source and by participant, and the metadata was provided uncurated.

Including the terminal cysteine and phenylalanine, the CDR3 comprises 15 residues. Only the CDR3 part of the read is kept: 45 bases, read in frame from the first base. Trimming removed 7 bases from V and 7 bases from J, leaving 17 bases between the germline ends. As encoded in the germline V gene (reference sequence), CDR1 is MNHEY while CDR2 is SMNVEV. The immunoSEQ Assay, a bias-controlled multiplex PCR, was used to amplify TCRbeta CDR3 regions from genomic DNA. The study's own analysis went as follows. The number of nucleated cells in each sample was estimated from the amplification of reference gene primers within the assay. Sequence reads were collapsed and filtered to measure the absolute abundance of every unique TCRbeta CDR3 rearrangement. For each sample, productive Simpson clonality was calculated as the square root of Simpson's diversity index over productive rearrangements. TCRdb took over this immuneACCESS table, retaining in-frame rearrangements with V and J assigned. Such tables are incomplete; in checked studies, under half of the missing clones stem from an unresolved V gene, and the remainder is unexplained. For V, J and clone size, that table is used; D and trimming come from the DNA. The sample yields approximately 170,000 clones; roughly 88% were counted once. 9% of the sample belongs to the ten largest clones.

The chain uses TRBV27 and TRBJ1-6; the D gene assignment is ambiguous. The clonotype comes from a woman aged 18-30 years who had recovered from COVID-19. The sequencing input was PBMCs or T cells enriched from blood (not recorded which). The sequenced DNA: TGTGCCAGCACCCCGGGAACCCCGGCGAATTCACCCCTCCACTTT. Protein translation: CASTPGTPANSPLHF.